This entry concerns a single T cell receptor beta chain. The target antigen is unknown. Germline V gives CDR1 SGHTA, CDR2 FQGNSA. The V end lost 5 bases, the J end lost 4 bases, and 12 bases lay between the germline ends. The CDR3 has 14 amino acids. This entry is derived from a study of post-analysis software for immune sequencing data. Findings and caveats of the study: Multiple sclerosis patients showed significantly lower normalized Chao1 diversity than controls did. Among five TRBV segments more frequent in patients than controls were TRBV5-6, TRBV5-1 and TRBV20-1.

Unique molecular identifiers were built into the TCR beta cDNA libraries. TCRdb ran MiXCR on the PCR reads and lists one entry per CDR3 protein. The repertoire consists of about 800,000 distinct CDR3 sequences, with 25% to 30% occurring once and the leading ten covering 0.56%. The sample comprised blood. The TCR sequence derives from a girl between 5 and 17 years old with multiple sclerosis. The chain joins TRBV7-2 to TRBJ2-4; D perhaps matches TRBD2 (6 bases). The CDR3 loop is CASSEGAGKNIQYF. The CDR3 bases are TGTGCCAGCAGCGAGGGTGCGGGGAAAAACATTCAGTACTTC.